The 17 T cell receptor beta chains listed next were all sequenced from one sample in a study of blood T cell repertoires in COVID-19. Sequencing was performed with immunoSEQ multiplex PCR; in TCRdb, only in-frame clones are kept and a portion is missing. The data show some 130,000 clones, with 70% to 90% seen just once and about a tenth held by the top ten. Sequenced sample: peripheral blood. Source of these receptors: a middle-aged man with acute or convalescent COVID-19.

The rearrangement joins TRBV18 to TRBJ1-3; a possible D gene is TRBD1 (5 bases). Germline-derived CDR1 and CDR2 are KGHSH and LQKENI. With 5 bases removed from V and 2 bases from J, the gap between germline ends came to 13 bases. CDR3 length: 15 amino acids. The CDR3 nucleotides are TGTGCCAGCTCAACAGGCAAGGAACCTGGAAACACCATATATTTT. This gives the protein CASSTGKEPGNTIYF.

The genes are TRBV2 and TRBJ2-1; 13 bases agree with TRBD2. CDR1 is SNHLY, CDR2 FYNNEI, per germline. V lost 8 bases and J lost 8; bases outside the gene matches: 6. This CDR3 is 14 amino acids long. The CDR3 bases are TGTGCCAGCTGGACTAGCGGGAGTCGGGATGAGCAGTTCTTC. Residues: CASWTSGSRDEQFF.

This chain links TRBV18 with TRBJ1-5; no firm D call. The CDR3 covers 15 residues. Trimming took 2 bases from V and 3 from J, leaving 11 bases between them. The germline gives CDR1 KGHSH, CDR2 LQKENI. The CDR3 reads CASSPNQADNQPQHF. The CDR3 coding sequence is TGTGCCAGCTCACCAAATCAGGCTGACAATCAGCCCCAGCATTTT. Drawing the rest from reference TRBV18 and TRBJ1-5, the complete variable domain is NAGVMQNPRHLVRRRGQEARLRCSPMKGHSHVYWYRQLPEEGLKFMVYLQKENIIDESGMPKERFSAEFPKEGPSILRIQQVVRGDSAAYFCASSPNQADNQPQHFGDGTRLSIL.

This sequence joins TRBV29-1 and TRBJ1-1; D is unclear. This CDR3 is built from 15 residues. Trimming took off 0 bases at V and 6 bases at J, with 17 bases between the two ends. Germline CDR1 is SQVTM and CDR2 is ANQGSEA. This chain's CDR3 is CSVEDQPRVASEAFF. The CDR3 nucleotides are TGCAGCGTTGAAGATCAACCACGGGTGGCATCTGAAGCTTTCTTT.

This clone was observed a single time. J is TRBJ2-1 and V is TRBV7-2; D possibly corresponds to TRBD2 (5 bases). This CDR3 contains 15 residues. Germline CDR1 SGHTA, CDR2 FQGNSA. Trimming stripped 7 bases from V and 7 bases from J, with 20 bases between. The CDR3 sequence: CASNPDGGLWNEQFF. The CDR3 DNA reads TGTGCCAGCAACCCAGACGGAGGCCTGTGGAATGAGCAGTTCTTC. The full variable domain, with the rest looked up from reference TRBV7-2 and TRBJ2-1, is GAGVSQSPSNKVTEKGKDVELRCDPISGHTALYWYRQSLGQGLEFLIYFQGNSAPDKSGLPSDRFSAERTGGSVSTLTIQRTQQEDSAVYLCASNPDGGLWNEQFFGPGTRLTVL.

The chain recombines TRBV19 with TRBJ1-1, with 9 bases aligning to TRBD1. Trimming cost V 11 bases and J 1 base; bases outside gene matches: 8. From germline, CDR1 is LNHDA and CDR2 SQIVND (reference sequence). This CDR3 is 14 amino acids long. This CDR3 reads CASHPDRGNTEAFF. CDR3 DNA sequence: TGTGCCTCCCACCCGGACAGGGGGAACACTGAAGCTTTCTTT. Based on the CDR3 plus reference TRBV19 and TRBJ1-1, the full variable domain is DGGITQSPKYLFRKEGQNVTLSCEQNLNHDAMYWYRQDPGQGLRLIYYSQIVNDFQKGDIAEGYSVSREKKESFPLTVTSAQKNPTAFYLCASHPDRGNTEAFFGQGTRLTVV.

The chain carries TRBV28 and TRBJ1-5, with 7 bases fitting TRBD1. Germline V gene sequence: CDR1 MDHEN, CDR2 SYDVKM. The ends lost 7 bases at V and 0 bases at J; junction bases unmatched: 9. The CDR3 runs 16 residues. The CDR3 sequence: CASKMGQLYSNQPQHF. The DNA of the CDR3 is TGTGCCAGCAAAATGGGACAGCTCTATAGCAATCAGCCCCAGCATTTT.

The J gene is TRBJ1-1, the V gene TRBV19, with 12 bases matching TRBD1. This CDR3 comprises 14 residues. Germline loops: CDR1 LNHDA, CDR2 SQIVND (reference sequence). The J segment lost 6 bases and the V segment lost 5 bases, leaving 4 bases of the junction unmatched. The CDR3 region has the DNA TGTGCCAGTAGTCGAGGGACAGGGGGCTCTGAAGCTTTCTTT. Protein product: CASSRGTGGSEAFF.

V usage is TRBV5-1 and J usage is TRBJ2-2; D might be TRBD2 (6 bases). V was pared by 7 bases and J by 4 bases, with 17 bases between. CDR1 and CDR2 from the germline V gene are SGHRS and YFSETQ. The CDR3 sequence is 15 residues long. The CDR3 DNA follows: TGCGCCAGCCAAGGGACTGCCTTGGGCACCGGGGAGCTGTTTTTT. Its translation is CASQGTALGTGELFF.

CDR3 sequence reads: CASSSQGGVENEQFF. The CDR3 coding sequence is TGCGCCAGCAGCTCGCAGGGGGGCGTAGAAAATGAGCAGTTCTTC. This chain connects TRBV5-1 to TRBJ2-1, with D perhaps matching TRBD1 (7 bases). Looked up from germline, CDR1 is SGHRS and CDR2 is YFSETQ. Trimming stripped 3 bases from V and 7 bases from J, with 17 bases between. This CDR3 comprises 15 residues.

This rearrangement joins TRBV6-1 to TRBJ1-2, with TRBD1 matching 9 bases. The CDR3 is made up of 16 amino acids. Germline CDR1 and CDR2: MNHNS and SASEGT. V lost 2 bases, J lost 7 bases, and 11 bases stayed unmatched. CDR3 coding DNA: TGTGCCAGCAGTGAAAGGGCCACAGGGGGCCTGGGTGGCTACACCTTC. Translating gives CASSERATGGLGGYTF.

The rearrangement links TRBV10-3 to TRBJ1-2; weak D call: TRBD1 (5 bases). The germline CDR1 and CDR2 sequences are ENHRY and SYGVKD. V lost 0 bases, J lost 8 bases, and 16 bases lay in between. This CDR3 has 15 amino acids. The CDR3 nucleotides read TGTGCCATCAGTGAGTCACACGGGGGAGGCGGAGGCTACACCTTC. This translates into CAISESHGGGGGYTF.

This clone was observed a few times. CDR3 sequence (DNA): TGTGCCAGCAGCTTGAGGATGAACACTGAAGCTTTCTTT. This encodes CASSLRMNTEAFF. The gene calls are TRBV7-2 and TRBJ1-1; D gene unclear. Germline loops: CDR1 SGHTA, CDR2 FQGNSA. The CDR3 consists of 13 residues. The ends were cut back, 3 bases at V and 0 bases at J, with 5 bases in the middle.

This clone was picked up one time. The chain is built from TRBV3-1 (or the pseudogene TRBV3-2) and TRBJ2-1, with D possibly being TRBD2 (5 bases). This CDR3 contains 13 residues. The germline V gene has CDR1 LGHDT and CDR2 YNNKEL (reference sequence). The V and J ends lost 6 bases and 8 bases respectively, with 14 bases between them. The CDR3 DNA follows: TGTGCCAGCAGGGAGTCTAGCACCGATGAGCAGTTCTTC. Encoded protein: CASRESSTDEQFF.

This clone was seen a single time. The J gene is TRBJ2-1, the V gene TRBV9; weak D call: TRBD1 (6 bases). Trimming took 0 bases from V and 3 from J, leaving 7 bases between them. This CDR3 spans 14 amino acids. The V gene's germline CDR1 is SGDLS and CDR2 YYNGEE. In DNA, the CDR3 is TGTGCCAGCAGCGTAGACAGGGTCTACAATGAGCAGTTCTTC. Translated, it gives CASSVDRVYNEQFF.

The chain uses TRBV5-5 and TRBJ2-3; TRBD2 agrees at 8 bases. This CDR3 has 15 amino acids. After removal of 4 bases from V and 2 bases from J, the junction contained 6 bases not matched to a gene. CDR1 and CDR2 (germline): SGHKS, YYEKEE (reference sequence). CDR3: CASSRTGGATDTQYF. The CDR3 DNA sequence: TGTGCCAGCAGCCGGACGGGGGGGGCCACAGATACGCAGTATTTT.

V gene TRBV7-9 combines with J gene TRBJ1-1; D is ambiguous. Trimming cost V 1 base and J 2 bases, with 8 bases left between them. From germline, CDR1 is SEHNR and CDR2 FQNEAQ (reference sequence). The CDR3 consists of 14 residues. The CDR3 spells CASSLGAENTEAFF. The CDR3 DNA sequence: TGTGCCAGCAGCTTAGGAGCCGAAAACACTGAAGCTTTCTTT.